This T cell receptor beta chain was identified during a study of cytomegalovirus exposure and HLA in healthy donors. Vbeta (60) and Jbeta (13) primers were used in the PCR. Generated by immunoSEQ multiplex PCR, the TCRdb table keeps only in-frame clones and is missing some. This sample has roughly 180,000 clones; less than 80% occur once, and the top ten carry about 0.8%. Comment on this clone: Its antigen is unknown.

V trimming: 4 bases; J trimming: 6 bases; junction bases outside the gene matches: 10. CDR1 is SGDLS, CDR2 YYNGEE, per germline. This CDR3 is built from 15 residues. The study's findings and limits: It was 164 TCR beta chains that were listed as cytomegalovirus-associated. Immune exposure information comprised only CMV serostatus.

Sequencing was carried out using PBMCs. The chain links TRBV9 to TRBJ2-5, with 9 bases that match TRBD1. The sequence derives from a female donor in good health and CMV-seronegative. CDR3 sequence reads: CASSPGTGIRKTQYF. The CDR3 DNA sequence: TGTGCCAGCAGCCCCGGGACAGGGATTCGAAAGACCCAGTACTTC.